The T cell receptor (beta chain) described here comes from a study of T cell changes during pregnancy in multiple sclerosis. J gave up 7 bases and V 6 bases, and 9 bases lay outside the gene matches. This CDR3 comprises 15 residues. Per the germline V gene, CDR1 is SNHLY and CDR2 is FYNNEI. Repertoires were generated with immunoSEQ multiplex PCR, while TCRdb's copy carries only in-frame clones and drops some. Of fewer than 40,000 clones in the sample, approximately 90% were seen once. The sequenced sample was CD8+ T cells from peripheral blood mononuclear cells, obtained before pregnancy. This sequence joins TRBV2 and TRBJ1-5, with TRBD1 matching over 10 bases. The source is a female donor with multiple sclerosis, enrolled in a pregnancy study. The DNA of the CDR3 is TGTGCCAGCAGAACGGGACAGGGGTACTTCCAGCCCCAGCATTTT. Encoded protein: CASRTGQGYFQPQHF.